The 10 T cell receptor beta chains below all came from one sample that was sequenced in a study of metastatic and nonmetastatic thyroid tumors. TCRdb reprocessed the PCR reads using MiXCR. The table includes 4,000 or so clones, roughly 30% detected once. All patients were untreated before thyroid surgery. Source material: adjacent normal tissue. The receptor source for this set is a male donor with papillary thyroid cancer or a benign thyroid nodule (not recorded which). Some clones in this sample may be carry-over from other donors' samples.

There are many counts of this clone. The J gene is TRBJ2-3, the V gene TRBV13, with no clear D. This CDR3 comprises 13 residues. Germline V gene sequence: CDR1 PRHDT, CDR2 FYEKMQ (reference sequence). The V end lost 5 bases, the J end lost 1 base, and 7 bases lay between the germline ends. CDR3 sequence reads: CASSRVRTDTQYF. CDR3 DNA sequence: TGTGCCAGCAGCCGGGTGCGCACAGATACGCAGTATTTT.

This chain uses TRBV5-1 with TRBJ2-2; 10 nucleotides agree with TRBD2. The CDR3 runs to 16 residues. The germline gives CDR1 SGHRS, CDR2 YFSETQ. The trim removed 4 bases at V and 17 bases at J, leaving 20 bases unmatched. The CDR3 nucleotides read TGCGCCAGCAGCCAAACGGGACTAGCGTACACCGGTGAGCCTTTTTTT. Encoded protein: CASSQTGLAYTGEPFF. Supplemented by reference TRBV5-1 and TRBJ2-2, the full variable domain reads KAGVTQTPRYLIKTRGQQVTLSCSPISGHRSVSWYQQTPGQGLQFLFEYFSETQRNKGNFPGRFSGRQFSNSRSEMNVSTLELGDSALYLCASSQTGLAYTGEPFFGEGSRLTVL.

The rearrangement joins TRBV25-1 to TRBJ2-7; 8 bases match TRBD2. The germline CDR1 and CDR2 sequences are MGHDK and SYGVNS. V gave up 3 bases and J gave up 5 bases; unmatched junction bases: 15. The CDR3 is 17 amino acids. CDR3 residues: CASSDNPGAGDIHEQYF. The CDR3 bases are TGTGCCAGCAGTGATAACCCGGGAGCGGGAGATATCCACGAGCAGTACTTC.

This clone turned up a few times. A read error may produce the germline difference seen at one junction end. V and J are TRBV6-6 and TRBJ2-7; no definite D call. This CDR3 has 14 residues. CDR1 and CDR2 from the germline V gene are MNHNY and SVGAGI (reference sequence). The CDR3 loop reads CAISYHYASYEQYF. For the CDR3, the DNA is TGTGCCATCAGTTACCACTATGCTTCCTACGAGCAGTACTTC.

This clone was seen repeatedly, ten times or more. This may be a read error: a much more frequent sequence differs by one nucleotide. This chain connects TRBV6-1 to TRBJ2-1, with 9 nucleotides matching TRBD2. The trim removed 11 bases at V and 9 bases at J, leaving 11 bases unmatched. The germline CDR1 and CDR2 sequences are MNHNS and SASEGT. The CDR3 runs to 13 residues. The DNA of the CDR3 is TGTGCCGGTATAGCGGGAGTCTCCGGTGAGCAGTTCTTC. Translating gives CAGIAGVSGEQFF.

The J gene is TRBJ2-7, the V gene TRBV5-1; a weak D match, TRBD1 (6 bases). CDR3 length: 14 residues. The V gene's germline CDR1 is SGHRS and CDR2 YFSETQ. With 0 bases removed from V and 7 bases from J, the gap between germline ends came to 14 bases. The CDR3 sequence: CASSLGDTSGEQYF. The CDR3 nucleotides are TGCGCCAGCAGCTTGGGGGACACATCGGGAGAGCAGTACTTC.

This clone was recorded many times. An end of the junction differs from the germline gene, which may be a read error. V is TRBV5-4 and J is TRBJ2-4; 11 bases map to TRBD1. From germline, CDR1 is SGHNT and CDR2 YYREEE (reference sequence). The CDR3 extends over 12 amino acids. In nucleotides, the CDR3 is TGTGCCAGCAGCGTAGCGGGACAGGGGGGGAACTTC. Its protein product is CASSVAGQGGNF.

In its sample, this clone ranks as medium-sized (0.01 to 0.1%). The rearrangement uses TRBV19 and TRBJ2-2; the D is unclear. The germline gives CDR1 LNHDA, CDR2 SQIVND (reference sequence). The CDR3 has 13 residues. Trimming removed 3 bases at V and 4 bases at J, with 6 bases between. CDR3 amino acids: CASSISPTGELFF. The CDR3 region has the DNA TGTGCCAGTAGTATTTCCCCCACCGGGGAGCTGTTTTTT.

This clone was seen only a few times. The chain combines TRBV6-1 with TRBJ2-2; D call uncertain. Germline V gene sequence: CDR1 MNHNS, CDR2 SASEGT. The V end lost 2 bases, the J end lost 2 bases, and 9 bases lay between the germline ends. CDR3 length: 15 amino acids. This CDR3 reads CASSERPSNTGELFF. CDR3 sequence (DNA): TGTGCCAGCAGTGAACGTCCCAGTAACACCGGGGAGCTGTTTTTT.

This clone is large. This chain links TRBV12-3 or TRBV12-4 with TRBJ1-1; 7 nucleotides line up with TRBD1. V shed 3 bases, J shed 2 bases, and the junction held 9 bases outside the gene matches. The length of the CDR3 is 16 residues. This CDR3 is CASSFIWGQPNTEAFF. The CDR3 DNA follows: TGTGCCAGCAGTTTCATTTGGGGACAGCCAAACACTGAAGCTTTCTTT.